The entry below describes one T cell receptor (beta chain). The target of this receptor is not known. Base quality data are lacking; no much larger clone is found one base away. Relative to germline, V is missing 5 bases and J is missing 3 bases, with 4 bases of the junction outside any gene match. CDR1 and CDR2 were assigned from the germline V gene (reference sequence) as SEHNR and FQNEAQ. CDR3 length: 13 amino acids, cysteine to phenylalanine. The only DNA kept is the CDR3, 39 bases in frame from the first base. Genomic DNA was isolated from the sorted cells so that the TCRbeta CDR3 region could be sequenced. TCRbeta CDR3 regions were sequenced using the immunoSEQ Assay. The table was pulled from immuneACCESS by TCRdb, which kept in-frame rearrangements only. Such tables lose some clones; where checked, under half of the loss comes from unresolved V genes, and the rest has no known cause. This sample lists around 30,000 clones; nearly 90% were detected once. The top ten clonotypes cover roughly 53% of the sample.

This specimen comes from a study of OX40 agonist ivuxolimab in advanced cancers. For the wider study: Ivuxolimab was a fully human IgG2 agonistic monoclonal antibody targeting the costimulatory receptor OX40 (CD134). Intravenous ivuxolimab was administered to patients every 2 weeks at six dose levels: 0.01, 0.1, 0.3, 1.5, 3 and 10 mg/kg. Of the approximately 54 patients in dose escalation, 19 had hepatocellular carcinoma, around 15 had melanoma, 9 had renal cell carcinoma and 9 had head and neck cancer. In the dose-escalation cohort, 70% to 90% of patients were male, and the mean age was roughly 60 years with a range of roughly 20 to 85. Patients were allowed to have had prior anti-PD-1, anti-PD-L1 or anti-CTLA-4 therapy, and around two fifths of the dose-escalation patients had been treated with checkpoint inhibitors. Partial responses occurred in three dose-escalation patients: two with cutaneous melanoma and one with hepatocellular carcinoma. The purpose of peripheral TCRbeta sequencing was to test whether ivuxolimab changed TCR sequence diversity and led to clonal T-cell expansion. The monotherapy dose-escalation portion (N ≈ 52 patients) of the phase I ivuxolimab trial is reported in the paper.

Points the paper makes about the study in general: The antigen specificity of the clonally expanded peripheral T cells was not determined. Partial responders in the 0.1-3.0 mg/kg groups had among the lowest normalized peripheral clonal expansion, especially among CD8+ T cells. Low levels of normalized T-cell clonal expansion were also seen in some nonresponding patients. Clonal expansion of both CD4+ and CD8+ blood T cells was observed from baseline to week 6 at doses 0.1 to 3.0 mg/kg. On average, CD8+ T cells showed more expanded clones than CD4+ T cells after ivuxolimab.

Patients with a history of autoimmune disease or receiving systemic immunosuppression were excluded from the trial. In every dose cohort, peripheral blood was drawn for TCR sequencing at baseline, cycle 4 day 1, and cycle 7 day 1. The samples were drawn from a first-in-human, open-label, multicenter phase I dose-escalation trial of ivuxolimab. Adults with locally advanced or metastatic melanoma, renal cell, hepatocellular, or head and neck squamous cell carcinoma were enrolled in the trial. Before TCR sequencing, CD4+ T cells and CD8+ T cells from peripheral blood were sorted into separate populations.

This sequence was found in an adult with an advanced solid tumor such as melanoma, head and neck, liver or kidney cancer. The sample in question was CD4+ or CD8+ T cells sorted from blood, obtained in a trial of the OX40 agonist ivuxolimab. The sequence joins TRBV7-9 to TRBJ2-7, with 7 bases in between that match TRBD1. The CDR3 amino acid sequence is: CASSDRVSYEQYF. The DNA sequence is given as TGTGCCAGCAGCGACAGGGTTAGCTACGAGCAGTACTTC.